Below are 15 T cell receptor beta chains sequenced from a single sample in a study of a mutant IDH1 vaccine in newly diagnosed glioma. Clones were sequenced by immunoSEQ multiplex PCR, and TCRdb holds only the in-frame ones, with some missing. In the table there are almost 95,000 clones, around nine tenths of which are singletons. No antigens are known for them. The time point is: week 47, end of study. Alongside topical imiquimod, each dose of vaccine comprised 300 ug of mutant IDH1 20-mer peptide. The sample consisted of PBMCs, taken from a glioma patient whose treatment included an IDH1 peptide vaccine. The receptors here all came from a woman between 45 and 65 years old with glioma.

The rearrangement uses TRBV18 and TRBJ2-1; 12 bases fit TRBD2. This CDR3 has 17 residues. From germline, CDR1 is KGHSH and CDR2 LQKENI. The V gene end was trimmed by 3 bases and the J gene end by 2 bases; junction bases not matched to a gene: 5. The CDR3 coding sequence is TGTGCCAGCTCACCCCTGACTAGCGGGAGCCCCTACAATGAGCAGTTCTTC. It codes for CASSPLTSGSPYNEQFF.

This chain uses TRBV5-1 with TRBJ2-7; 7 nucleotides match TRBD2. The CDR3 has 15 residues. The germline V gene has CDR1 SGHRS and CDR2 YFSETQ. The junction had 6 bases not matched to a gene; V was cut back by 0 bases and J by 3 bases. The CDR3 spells CASSLGAGVGYEQYF. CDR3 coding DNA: TGCGCCAGCAGCTTGGGGGCGGGAGTTGGCTACGAGCAGTACTTC.

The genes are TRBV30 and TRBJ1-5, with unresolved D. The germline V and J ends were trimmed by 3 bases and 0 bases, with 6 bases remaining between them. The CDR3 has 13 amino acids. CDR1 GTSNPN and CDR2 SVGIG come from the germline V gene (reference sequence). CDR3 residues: CAWSGNSNQPQHF. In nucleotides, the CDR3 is TGTGCCTGGAGCGGGAATAGCAATCAGCCCCAGCATTTT.

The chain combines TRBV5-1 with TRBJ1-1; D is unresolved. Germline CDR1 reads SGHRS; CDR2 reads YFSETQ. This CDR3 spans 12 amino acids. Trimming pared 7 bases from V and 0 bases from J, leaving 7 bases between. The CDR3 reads CASRLLNTEAFF. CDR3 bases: TGCGCCAGCCGCCTCCTGAACACTGAAGCTTTCTTT.

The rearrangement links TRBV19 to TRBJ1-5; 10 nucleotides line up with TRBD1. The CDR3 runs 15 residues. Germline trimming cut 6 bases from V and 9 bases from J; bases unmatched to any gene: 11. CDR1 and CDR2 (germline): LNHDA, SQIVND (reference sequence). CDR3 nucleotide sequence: TGTGCCAGTAGCACAGACAGGGGGCGGCCCTGGCCCCAGCATTTT. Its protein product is CASSTDRGRPWPQHF.

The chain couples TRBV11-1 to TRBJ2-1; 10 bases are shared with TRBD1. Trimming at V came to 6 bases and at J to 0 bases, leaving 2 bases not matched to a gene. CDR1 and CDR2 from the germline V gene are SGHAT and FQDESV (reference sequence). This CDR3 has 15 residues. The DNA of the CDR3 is TGTGCCAGCAGTCGGACAGGGGGCTCCTACAATGAGCAGTTCTTC. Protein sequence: CASSRTGGSYNEQFF.

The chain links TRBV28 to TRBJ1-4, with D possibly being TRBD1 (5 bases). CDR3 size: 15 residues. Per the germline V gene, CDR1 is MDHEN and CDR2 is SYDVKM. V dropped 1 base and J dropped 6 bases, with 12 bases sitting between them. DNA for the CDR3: TGTGCCAGCAGTTTATCGACAGAAACATATGAAAAACTGTTTTTT. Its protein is CASSLSTETYEKLFF.

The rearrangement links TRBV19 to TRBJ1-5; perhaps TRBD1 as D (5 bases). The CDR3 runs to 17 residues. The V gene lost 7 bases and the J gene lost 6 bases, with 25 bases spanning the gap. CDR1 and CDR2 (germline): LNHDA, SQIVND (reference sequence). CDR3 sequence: CASKGRALRVRGQPQHF. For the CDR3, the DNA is TGTGCCAGTAAGGGACGTGCCCTTCGCGTCCGAGGTCAGCCCCAGCATTTT.

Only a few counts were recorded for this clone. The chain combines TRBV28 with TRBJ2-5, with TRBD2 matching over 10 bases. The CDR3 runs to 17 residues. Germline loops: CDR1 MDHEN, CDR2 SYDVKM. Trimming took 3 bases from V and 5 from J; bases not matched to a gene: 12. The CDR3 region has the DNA TGTGCCAGCAGTTTTAATAGCGGGAGGCGAGTAACCGAGACCCAGTACTTC. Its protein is CASSFNSGRRVTETQYF.

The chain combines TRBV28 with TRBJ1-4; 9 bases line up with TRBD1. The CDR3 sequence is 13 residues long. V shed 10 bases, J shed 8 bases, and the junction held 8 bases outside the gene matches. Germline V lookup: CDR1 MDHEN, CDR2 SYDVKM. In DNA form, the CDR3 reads TGTGCCATCCTTAAGACAGGGGGAGAAAAACTGTTTTTT. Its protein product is CAILKTGGEKLFF.

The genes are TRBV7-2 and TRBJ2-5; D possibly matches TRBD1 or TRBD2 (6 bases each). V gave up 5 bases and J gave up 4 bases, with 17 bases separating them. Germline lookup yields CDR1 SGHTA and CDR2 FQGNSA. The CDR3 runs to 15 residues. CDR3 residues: CASSRRGAGGETQYF. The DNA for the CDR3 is TGTGCCAGCAGCAGGAGGGGGGCAGGTGGAGAGACCCAGTACTTC.

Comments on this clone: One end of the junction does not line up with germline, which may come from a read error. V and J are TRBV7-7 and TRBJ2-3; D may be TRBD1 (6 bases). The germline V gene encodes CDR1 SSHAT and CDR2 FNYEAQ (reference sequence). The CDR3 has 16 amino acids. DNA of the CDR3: TGTGCTAGCAGCCTCGAGACACAGGGTCGGGCAGATACGCAGTATTTT. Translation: CASSLETQGRADTQYF.

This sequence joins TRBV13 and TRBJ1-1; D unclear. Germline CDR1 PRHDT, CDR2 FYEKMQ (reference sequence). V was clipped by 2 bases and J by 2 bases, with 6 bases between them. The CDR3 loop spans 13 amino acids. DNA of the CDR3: TGTGCCAGCAGCTTACGACCAAACACTGAAGCTTTCTTT. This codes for CASSLRPNTEAFF.

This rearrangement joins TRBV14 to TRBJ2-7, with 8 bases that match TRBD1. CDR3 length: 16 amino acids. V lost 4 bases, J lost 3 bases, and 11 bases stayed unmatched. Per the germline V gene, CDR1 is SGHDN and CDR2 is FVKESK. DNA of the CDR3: TGTGCCAGCAGCCTACGTACCGGGACAGGAGTCTACGAGCAGTACTTC. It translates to CASSLRTGTGVYEQYF.

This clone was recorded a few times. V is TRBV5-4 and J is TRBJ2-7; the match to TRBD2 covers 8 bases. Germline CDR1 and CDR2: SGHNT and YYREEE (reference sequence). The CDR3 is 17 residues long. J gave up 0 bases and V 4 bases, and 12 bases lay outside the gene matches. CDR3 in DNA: TGTGCCAGCAGCCCCCGGGGGGGAGGAGGGTCCTCCTACGAGCAGTACTTC. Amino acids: CASSPRGGGGSSYEQYF.